This TCR beta chain was sequenced in a study of T cell repertoires in cytomegalovirus infection. In its sample, this clonotype was seen a few times. The antigen is not known. A single record per CDR3 protein comes from TCRdb applying MiXCR to the reads. The repertoire holds 750,000 to 900,000 distinct CDR3 sequences, with 25% to 30% as singletons. The study, taken as a whole, reports: Across the ex vivo response, the dominant clonotypes were HLA-C-restricted CMV-specific TCR beta clonotypes.

This clonotype was obtained from a human donor in good health (CMV status not recorded). Some clones in this sample may be carry-over from other donors' samples. The material was cultured CD8+ T cells from PBMCs, obtained from culture after CMV antigen stimulation.

The CDR3 sequence is CASSFRGKETQYF. CDR3 DNA sequence: TGTGCCAGCAGCTTCAGGGGGAAAGAGACCCAGTACTTC. V gene TRBV11-1 combines with J gene TRBJ2-5; 7 bases map to TRBD1. This CDR3 is built from 13 residues. Per the germline V gene, CDR1 is SGHAT and CDR2 is FQDESV (reference sequence). V dropped 3 bases and J dropped 3; count of bases not matched to a gene: 1.